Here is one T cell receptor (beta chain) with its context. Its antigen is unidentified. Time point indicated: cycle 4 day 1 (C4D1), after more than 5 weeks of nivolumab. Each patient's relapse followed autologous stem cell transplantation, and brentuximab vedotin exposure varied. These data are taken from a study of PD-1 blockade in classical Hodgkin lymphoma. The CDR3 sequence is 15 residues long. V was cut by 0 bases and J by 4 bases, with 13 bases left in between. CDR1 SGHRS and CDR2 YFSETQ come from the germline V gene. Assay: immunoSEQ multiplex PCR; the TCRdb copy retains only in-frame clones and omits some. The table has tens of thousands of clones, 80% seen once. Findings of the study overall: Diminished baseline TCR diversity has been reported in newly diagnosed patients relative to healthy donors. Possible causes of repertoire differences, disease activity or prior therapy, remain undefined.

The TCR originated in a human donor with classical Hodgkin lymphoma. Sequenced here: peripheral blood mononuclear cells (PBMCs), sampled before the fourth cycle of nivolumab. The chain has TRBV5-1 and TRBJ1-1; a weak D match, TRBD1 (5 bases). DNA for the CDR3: TGCGCCAGCAGCTTGGGTGGGGGGATGCCCACTGAAGCTTTCTTT. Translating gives CASSLGGGMPTEAFF.